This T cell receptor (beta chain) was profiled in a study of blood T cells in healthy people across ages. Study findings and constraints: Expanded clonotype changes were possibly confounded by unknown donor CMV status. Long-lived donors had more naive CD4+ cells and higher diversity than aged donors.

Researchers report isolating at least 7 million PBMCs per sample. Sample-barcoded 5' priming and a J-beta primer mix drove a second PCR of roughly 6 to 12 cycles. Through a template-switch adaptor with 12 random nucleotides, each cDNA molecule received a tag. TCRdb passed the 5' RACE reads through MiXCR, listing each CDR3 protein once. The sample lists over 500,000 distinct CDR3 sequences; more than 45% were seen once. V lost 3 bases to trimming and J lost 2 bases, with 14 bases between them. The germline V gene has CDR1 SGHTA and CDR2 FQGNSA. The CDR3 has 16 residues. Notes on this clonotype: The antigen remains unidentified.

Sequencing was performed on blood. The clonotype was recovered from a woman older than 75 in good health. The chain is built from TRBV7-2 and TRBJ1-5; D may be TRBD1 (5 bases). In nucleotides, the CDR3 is TGTGCCAGCAGCTTGAATTCTGGGGGTGGCAATCAGCCCCAGCATTTT. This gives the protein CASSLNSGGGNQPQHF.